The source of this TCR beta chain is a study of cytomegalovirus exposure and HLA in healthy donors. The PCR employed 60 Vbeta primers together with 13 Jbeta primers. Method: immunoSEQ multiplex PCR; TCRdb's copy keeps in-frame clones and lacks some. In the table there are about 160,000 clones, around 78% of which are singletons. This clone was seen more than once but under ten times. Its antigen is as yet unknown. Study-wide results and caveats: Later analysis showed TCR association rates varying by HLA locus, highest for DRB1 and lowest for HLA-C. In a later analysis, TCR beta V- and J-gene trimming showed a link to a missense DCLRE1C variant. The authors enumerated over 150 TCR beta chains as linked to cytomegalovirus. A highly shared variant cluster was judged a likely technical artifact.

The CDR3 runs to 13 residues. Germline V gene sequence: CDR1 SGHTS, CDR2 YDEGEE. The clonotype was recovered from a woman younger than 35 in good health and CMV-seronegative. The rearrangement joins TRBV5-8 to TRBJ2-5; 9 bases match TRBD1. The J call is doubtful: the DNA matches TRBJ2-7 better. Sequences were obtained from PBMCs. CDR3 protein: CASSLGQGFEQYF. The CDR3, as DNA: TGTGCCAGCAGCTTAGGACAGGGGTTCGAGCAGTACTTC.